The rows below give T cell receptor beta chains drawn from one sample of a study of blood T cell repertoires in COVID-19. Sequencing was performed with immunoSEQ multiplex PCR; in TCRdb, only in-frame clones are kept and a portion is missing. This table holds some 250,000 clones, roughly 90% found once. Sequencing used peripheral blood. The receptors here all came from a man aged 25 to 40 who had recovered from COVID-19. The CDR3 runs from the conserved cysteine through the conserved F or W. D genes are given only for firm matches. Clone size, where shown, is once, few, many, or a class for clones that have expanded.

cdr3_aa: CASSLVYRGGTGELFF
cdr3_nt: TGTGCCAGCAGCTTAGTTTATAGAGGAGGAACCGGGGAGCTGTTTTTT
v_call: TRBV11-2
clone_size: NA
d_call: NA
cdr3_length: 16
j_call: TRBJ2-2

cdr3_aa: CASSPLRSGANVLTF
cdr3_nt: TGTGCCAGCAGCCCCCTCCGCTCTGGGGCCAACGTCCTGACTTTC
v_call: TRBV3-1/TRBV3-2
clone_size: NA
d_call: NA
cdr3_length: 15
j_call: TRBJ2-6

cdr3_aa: CASSARDSRYYGYTF
cdr3_nt: TGTGCCAGCAGCGCAAGGGACAGCCGGTACTATGGCTACACCTTC
v_call: TRBV9
clone_size: NA
d_call: TRBD1
cdr3_length: 15
j_call: TRBJ1-2

cdr3_aa: CASSYSSSGVIQYF
cdr3_nt: TGTGCCAGCAGTTACTCGTCTAGCGGGGTTATCCAGTACTTC
v_call: TRBV6-5
clone_size: NA
d_call: TRBD2
cdr3_length: 14
j_call: TRBJ2-7

cdr3_aa: CATSRERTGGEDGYTF
cdr3_nt: TGTGCCACCAGCAGAGAACGGACCGGGGGGGAGGATGGCTACACCTTC
v_call: TRBV15
clone_size: NA
d_call: NA
cdr3_length: 16
j_call: TRBJ1-2

cdr3_aa: CAISAGQGANQPQHF
cdr3_nt: TGTGCCATCAGTGCCGGACAGGGAGCGAATCAGCCCCAGCATTTT
v_call: TRBV10-3
clone_size: NA
d_call: TRBD1
cdr3_length: 15
j_call: TRBJ1-5

cdr3_aa: CASSLFRETQYF
cdr3_nt: TGTGCCAGCAGCTTGTTCCGGGAGACCCAGTACTTC
v_call: TRBV12-3/TRBV12-4
clone_size: NA
d_call: NA
cdr3_length: 12
j_call: TRBJ2-5

cdr3_aa: CASSTGTAAYQPQHF
cdr3_nt: TGTGCCAGCTCGACCGGGACAGCCGCATATCAGCCCCAGCATTTT
v_call: TRBV18
clone_size: NA
d_call: TRBD1
cdr3_length: 15
j_call: TRBJ1-5

cdr3_aa: CASSRPSGPNTGELFF
cdr3_nt: TGTGCCAGCAGTCGCCCGAGCGGGCCGAACACCGGGGAGCTGTTTTTT
v_call: TRBV27
clone_size: NA
d_call: NA
cdr3_length: 16
j_call: TRBJ2-2

cdr3_aa: CASSPHGANVLTF
cdr3_nt: TGTGCCAGCAGTCCCCATGGGGCCAACGTCCTGACTTTC
v_call: TRBV6-6
clone_size: NA
d_call: NA
cdr3_length: 13
j_call: TRBJ2-6

cdr3_aa: CASSPREQGAEDGYTF
cdr3_nt: TGTGCCAGCTCACCACGAGAACAGGGGGCAGAAGATGGCTACACCTTC
v_call: TRBV18
clone_size: NA
d_call: TRBD1
cdr3_length: 16
j_call: TRBJ1-2

cdr3_aa: CSVRENTEAFF
cdr3_nt: TGCAGCGTTAGAGAGAACACTGAAGCTTTCTTT
v_call: TRBV29-1
clone_size: NA
d_call: NA
cdr3_length: 11
j_call: TRBJ1-1

cdr3_aa: CASSYSMGRYYGYTF
cdr3_nt: TGTGCCAGCAGTTACTCGATGGGCCGCTACTATGGCTACACCTTC
v_call: TRBV6-6
clone_size: NA
d_call: NA
cdr3_length: 15
j_call: TRBJ1-2

cdr3_aa: CASSPGTEAFF
cdr3_nt: TGTGCCAGCAGTCCGGGCACTGAAGCTTTCTTT
v_call: TRBV12-3/TRBV12-4
clone_size: NA
d_call: NA
cdr3_length: 11
j_call: TRBJ1-1

cdr3_aa: CSAARNYGYTF
cdr3_nt: TGCAGTGCGGCCAGGAACTATGGCTACACCTTC
v_call: TRBV20-1
clone_size: NA
d_call: NA
cdr3_length: 11
j_call: TRBJ1-2

cdr3_aa: CASSRSRDTEAFF
cdr3_nt: TGTGCCAGCAGTCGATCCCGGGACACTGAAGCTTTCTTT
v_call: TRBV14
clone_size: NA
d_call: NA
cdr3_length: 13
j_call: TRBJ1-1

cdr3_aa: CASSHPGQGFSRSPLHF
cdr3_nt: TGCGCCAGCAGCCACCCTGGACAGGGGTTCAGTCGGTCACCCCTCCACTTT
v_call: TRBV4-1
clone_size: NA
d_call: TRBD1
cdr3_length: 17
j_call: TRBJ1-6

cdr3_aa: CASSYSPGTGNYGYTF
cdr3_nt: TGTGCCAGCAGCTACAGTCCCGGGACAGGGAACTATGGCTACACCTTC
v_call: TRBV5-6
clone_size: NA
d_call: TRBD1
cdr3_length: 16
j_call: TRBJ1-2

cdr3_aa: CASSINSGEWGLGREQYF
cdr3_nt: TGTGCCAGTAGTATAAACAGCGGGGAGTGGGGGCTGGGTCGGGAGCAGTACTTC
v_call: TRBV19
clone_size: NA
d_call: NA
cdr3_length: 18
j_call: TRBJ2-7

cdr3_aa: CASSKHPTEAFF
cdr3_nt: TGTGCCAGCAGCAAGCACCCCACTGAAGCTTTCTTT
v_call: TRBV27
clone_size: once
d_call: NA
cdr3_length: 12
j_call: TRBJ1-1

cdr3_aa: CASSRSHWDRAYEQYF
cdr3_nt: TGTGCCAGCAGCCGTTCCCATTGGGACAGGGCCTACGAGCAGTACTTC
v_call: TRBV14
clone_size: NA
d_call: TRBD1
cdr3_length: 16
j_call: TRBJ2-7

cdr3_aa: CASSLARVRGSEQYF
cdr3_nt: TGTGCCAGCAGCTTAGCGAGGGTGCGCGGGTCCGAGCAGTACTTC
v_call: TRBV11-1
clone_size: NA
d_call: NA
cdr3_length: 15
j_call: TRBJ2-7

cdr3_aa: CASSGYREPNYGYTF
cdr3_nt: TGTGCCAGTAGTGGGTACAGGGAACCAAACTATGGCTACACCTTC
v_call: TRBV19
clone_size: NA
d_call: NA
cdr3_length: 15
j_call: TRBJ1-2

cdr3_aa: CASSQPTSTISYEQYF
cdr3_nt: TGTGCCAGCAGCCAACCAACTAGCACCATCTCCTACGAGCAGTACTTC
v_call: TRBV3-1/TRBV3-2
clone_size: once
d_call: NA
cdr3_length: 16
j_call: TRBJ2-7

cdr3_aa: CASSHNPGQMNEKLFF
cdr3_nt: TGTGCCAGCAGCCATAATCCGGGACAAATGAATGAAAAACTGTTTTTT
v_call: TRBV3-1/TRBV3-2
clone_size: NA
d_call: NA
cdr3_length: 16
j_call: TRBJ1-4

cdr3_aa: CASSPLAGNAQADTQYF
cdr3_nt: TGTGCCAGCAGTCCACTAGCGGGGAATGCCCAGGCAGATACGCAGTATTTT
v_call: TRBV6-2/TRBV6-3
clone_size: NA
d_call: TRBD2
cdr3_length: 17
j_call: TRBJ2-3

cdr3_aa: CASSAERRGDEQYF
cdr3_nt: TGTGCCAGTAGTGCCGAACGTAGGGGCGACGAGCAGTACTTC
v_call: TRBV19
clone_size: NA
d_call: NA
cdr3_length: 14
j_call: TRBJ2-7

cdr3_aa: CSVSTTGYQETQYF
cdr3_nt: TGCAGCGTCTCTACGACAGGGTACCAAGAGACCCAGTACTTC
v_call: TRBV29-1
clone_size: NA
d_call: TRBD1
cdr3_length: 14
j_call: TRBJ2-5

cdr3_aa: CASSPHPTDSNQPQHF
cdr3_nt: TGCGCCAGCAGCCCCCACCCGACAGATAGCAATCAGCCCCAGCATTTT
v_call: TRBV4-1
clone_size: NA
d_call: NA
cdr3_length: 16
j_call: TRBJ1-5

cdr3_aa: CASSMTRYRGTGTEAFF
cdr3_nt: TGTGCCAGTAGTATGACGCGGTACAGGGGAACAGGCACTGAAGCTTTCTTT
v_call: TRBV19
clone_size: NA
d_call: TRBD1
cdr3_length: 17
j_call: TRBJ1-1

cdr3_aa: CASGLVGSLRSSGRDYEQYF
cdr3_nt: TGTGCTAGTGGTTTGGTTGGTTCCTTGCGAAGTAGCGGGAGGGACTACGAGCAGTACTTC
v_call: TRBV12-5
clone_size: NA
d_call: TRBD2
cdr3_length: 20
j_call: TRBJ2-7

cdr3_aa: CATHSYINTEAFF
cdr3_nt: TGTGCCACTCACAGCTACATCAACACTGAAGCTTTCTTT
v_call: TRBV24-1
clone_size: once
d_call: NA
cdr3_length: 13
j_call: TRBJ1-1

cdr3_aa: CASSPGGWGSPLHF
cdr3_nt: TGTGCCAGTAGTCCCGGAGGGTGGGGATCACCCCTCCACTTT
v_call: TRBV19
clone_size: NA
d_call: NA
cdr3_length: 14
j_call: TRBJ1-6

cdr3_aa: CASSPQGVNTGELFF
cdr3_nt: TGTGCCAGCAGCCCGCAGGGGGTGAACACCGGGGAGCTGTTTTTT
v_call: TRBV11-2
clone_size: once
d_call: TRBD1
cdr3_length: 15
j_call: TRBJ2-2

cdr3_aa: CASSSGQGDQPQHF
cdr3_nt: TGCGCCAGCAGTTCGGGACAGGGAGATCAGCCCCAGCATTTT
v_call: TRBV10-1
clone_size: few
d_call: TRBD1
cdr3_length: 14
j_call: TRBJ1-5

cdr3_aa: CASSLEVGQGAYEQYF
cdr3_nt: TGTGCCAGCAGCTTAGAGGTAGGACAGGGGGCCTACGAGCAGTACTTC
v_call: TRBV7-8
clone_size: NA
d_call: TRBD1
cdr3_length: 16
j_call: TRBJ2-7

cdr3_aa: CSVGGQGNGYTF
cdr3_nt: TGCAGCGTCGGAGGACAGGGGAACGGCTACACCTTC
v_call: TRBV29-1
clone_size: NA
d_call: TRBD1
cdr3_length: 12
j_call: TRBJ1-2

cdr3_aa: CATSDVRGQLTHEQFF
cdr3_nt: TGTGCCACCAGTGATGTTAGGGGACAGCTTACCCATGAGCAGTTCTTC
v_call: TRBV24-1
clone_size: NA
d_call: TRBD1
cdr3_length: 16
j_call: TRBJ2-1

cdr3_aa: CASTPTTSTDTQYF
cdr3_nt: TGTGCCAGTACTCCCACGACTAGCACAGATACGCAGTATTTT
v_call: TRBV19
clone_size: NA
d_call: NA
cdr3_length: 14
j_call: TRBJ2-3

cdr3_aa: CASSPTGALNSPLHF
cdr3_nt: TGTGCCAGCTCCCCGACAGGGGCCCTTAATTCACCCCTCCACTTT
v_call: TRBV18
clone_size: NA
d_call: TRBD1
cdr3_length: 15
j_call: TRBJ1-6

cdr3_aa: CAWSLDSNTGELFF
cdr3_nt: TGTGCCTGGAGTTTAGACAGTAACACCGGGGAGCTGTTTTTT
v_call: TRBV30
clone_size: NA
d_call: NA
cdr3_length: 14
j_call: TRBJ2-2

cdr3_aa: CATSRAGGDSNQPQHF
cdr3_nt: TGTGCCACCAGCAGAGCAGGGGGCGATAGCAATCAGCCCCAGCATTTT
v_call: TRBV15
clone_size: NA
d_call: TRBD1
cdr3_length: 16
j_call: TRBJ1-5

cdr3_aa: CATSRDDRGFSSGANVLTF
cdr3_nt: TGTGCCACCAGCAGAGATGACAGGGGGTTTAGCTCTGGGGCCAACGTCCTGACTTTC
v_call: TRBV15
clone_size: few
d_call: TRBD1
cdr3_length: 19
j_call: TRBJ2-6

cdr3_aa: CASTYPTARGYTF
cdr3_nt: TGTGCCAGCACCTACCCAACCGCCCGAGGCTACACCTTC
v_call: TRBV6-5
clone_size: NA
d_call: NA
cdr3_length: 13
j_call: TRBJ1-2

cdr3_aa: CASSSLAPQTYEQFF
cdr3_nt: TGTGCCAGCAGCTCGTTAGCCCCCCAAACATATGAGCAGTTCTTC
v_call: TRBV7-8
clone_size: NA
d_call: NA
cdr3_length: 15
j_call: TRBJ2-1

cdr3_aa: CASSALLGQGSEQYF
cdr3_nt: TGTGCCAGCAGCGCCTTACTGGGACAGGGGAGCGAGCAGTACTTC
v_call: TRBV9
clone_size: once
d_call: TRBD1
cdr3_length: 15
j_call: TRBJ2-7

cdr3_aa: CASSPSGTSGGYTQYF
cdr3_nt: TGTGCCAGCAGCCCCTCCGGGACTAGCGGGGGATATACGCAGTATTTT
v_call: TRBV11-3
clone_size: NA
d_call: TRBD2
cdr3_length: 16
j_call: TRBJ2-3